The 10 T cell receptor beta chains reported below all come from one sample, sequenced in a study of T cell responses to AZD1222 COVID-19 vaccine. The repertoire was sequenced with immunoSEQ multiplex PCR; TCRdb's copy has only in-frame clones and lacks some. The table records tens of thousands of clones, around 86% of them present only once. The sample in question was peripheral blood, obtained on day 0 of AZD1222 vaccination. These receptors were taken from an adult in good health.

This clone occurred a few times. V is TRBV9 and J is TRBJ1-6, with D unresolved. The CDR3 runs to 15 residues. Germline V gene lookup returns CDR1 SGDLS and CDR2 YYNGEE. V lost 1 base and J 8 bases, leaving 13 bases between the germline ends. CDR3 bases: TGTGCCAGCAGCGTAAGTGTCCAGGCGGATTCACCCCTCCACTTT. Protein sequence: CASSVSVQADSPLHF.

This clone appeared once. The chain combines TRBV9 with TRBJ1-1, with no clear D. CDR3 length: 15 residues. Germline values: CDR1 SGDLS, CDR2 YYNGEE. Trimming took 1 base from V and 4 from J, leaving 14 bases between them. The CDR3 region has the DNA TGTGCCAGCAGCGTAAGGGAAGGGTTGGGCACTGAAGCTTTCTTT. This sequence encodes CASSVREGLGTEAFF.

V usage is TRBV9 and J usage is TRBJ2-7; 12 bases map to TRBD2. The germline V gene encodes CDR1 SGDLS and CDR2 YYNGEE. The CDR3 totals 17 residues. With V trimmed by 4 bases and J by 0 bases, 8 bases remained unmatched. CDR3 amino acids: CASSSQGLAGFSYEQYF. CDR3 bases: TGTGCCAGCAGCTCCCAGGGACTAGCGGGTTTCTCCTACGAGCAGTACTTC.

This chain uses TRBV18 with TRBJ2-1; D is perhaps TRBD1 (5 bases). The length of the CDR3 is 13 residues. The ends were cut back, 4 bases at V and 8 bases at J, with 12 bases in the middle. Germline CDR1 is KGHSH and CDR2 is LQKENI. CDR3 nucleotides: TGTGCCAGCTCACGGGGCCTTGAGTATGAGCAGTTCTTC. This gives the protein CASSRGLEYEQFF.

This clone was picked up a small number of times. The rearrangement joins TRBV9 to TRBJ2-3; 11 nucleotides line up with TRBD2. Losses at the gene ends were 4 bases for V and 6 bases for J; bases not matched to a gene: 10. CDR3 size: 16 residues. The germline gives CDR1 SGDLS, CDR2 YYNGEE. This CDR3 is CASSRGTSGSVDTQYF. Here the CDR3 DNA reads TGTGCCAGCAGCAGAGGTACTAGCGGGAGTGTGGATACGCAGTATTTT.

This clone is a singleton in its sample. This sequence joins TRBV18 and TRBJ1-2; a possible D gene is TRBD1 (5 bases). The germline V gene encodes CDR1 KGHSH and CDR2 LQKENI. Trimming removed 3 bases at V and 7 bases at J, with 9 bases between. This CDR3 is 12 amino acids long. The CDR3 DNA sequence: TGTGCCAGCTCACCGGGAGGGACTGGCTACACCTTC. Its protein product is CASSPGGTGYTF.

CDR3 sequence: CASSLTTGITSNTGELFF. CDR3 in DNA: TGTGCCAGCAGCTTAACAACAGGGATTACCTCGAACACCGGGGAGCTGTTTTTT. This sequence joins TRBV13 and TRBJ2-2, with D possibly matching TRBD1 (6 bases). The CDR3 has 18 residues. Germline V gene lookup returns CDR1 PRHDT and CDR2 FYEKMQ (reference sequence). Trimming took 2 bases from V and 0 from J, leaving 16 bases between them.

The rearrangement uses TRBV18 and TRBJ1-2; D is unresolved. The V end lost 6 bases, the J end lost 4 bases, and 21 bases lay between the germline ends. The germline CDR1 and CDR2 sequences are KGHSH and LQKENI. The CDR3 consists of 16 residues. The CDR3 region has the DNA TGTGCCAGCTCCCCTTCGCCGACTACCCAGTCCTATGGCTACACCTTC. It encodes CASSPSPTTQSYGYTF.

The rearrangement uses TRBV6-5 and TRBJ1-2, with D possibly matching TRBD1 (5 bases). Germline CDR1 reads MNHEY; CDR2 reads SVGAGI. The V end lost 2 bases, the J end lost 4 bases, and 11 bases lay between the germline ends. This CDR3 has 14 residues. The DNA of the CDR3 is TGTGCCAGCAGTTACGGGGTGGGGGGCTATGGCTACACCTTC. Translating gives CASSYGVGGYGYTF.

As regards this clone: Other DNA sequences in the sample encode the same CDR3. The rearrangement links TRBV11-1 to TRBJ1-1, with 8 bases aligning to TRBD1. From germline, CDR1 is SGHAT and CDR2 FQDESV (reference sequence). The ends lost 5 bases at V and 1 base at J; junction bases unmatched: 3. This CDR3 spans 14 amino acids. DNA of the CDR3: TGTGCCAGCAGCCCGGACAGGGCGAACACTGAAGCTTTCTTT. Translating gives CASSPDRANTEAFF.